These 25 T cell receptor beta chains originate from one sample sequenced in a study of CD8+ T cells in alopecia areata. Sample treatment: oral pan-JAK inhibitor, 5-10 mg twice daily. Following RNA extraction, reverse transcription yielded cDNA that acted as the sequencing template. Sequencing was performed with immunoSEQ multiplex PCR; in TCRdb, only in-frame clones are kept and a portion is missing. The data hold approximately 220,000 clones, with around two fifths observed a single time. The sequences come from CD4+ T cells sorted from blood, collected around week 30, from a patient treated with tofacitinib. These receptors came from a human donor with alopecia areata.

This rearrangement joins TRBV6-5 to TRBJ2-1, with 8 bases identical to TRBD2. The germline V gene encodes CDR1 MNHEY and CDR2 SVGAGI. J was trimmed by 6 bases and V by 2 bases; bases with no gene match: 3. This CDR3 is built from 14 residues. CDR3 in DNA: TGTGCCAGCAGTTACGGGAGCGGGAGCAATGAGCAGTTCTTC. Protein product: CASSYGSGSNEQFF.

This clone was seen a handful of times. The V gene is TRBV30, the J gene TRBJ1-5; no clear D. The CDR3 contains 13 residues. In germline, CDR1 is GTSNPN, CDR2 SVGIG (reference sequence). Trimming stripped 3 bases from V and 4 bases from J, with 10 bases between. The CDR3 is CAWRATTNQPQHF. The DNA of the CDR3 is TGTGCCTGGAGAGCTACGACAAATCAGCCCCAGCATTTT.

This clone was recorded a few times. The gene calls are TRBV19 and TRBJ1-4, with 9 nucleotides matching TRBD1. Germline loops: CDR1 LNHDA, CDR2 SQIVND (reference sequence). This CDR3 has 15 residues. The V segment lost 7 bases and the J segment 8 bases; nucleotides outside the gene matches: 11. CDR3 sequence reads: CASMVKKTGGEKLFF. CDR3 DNA: TGTGCCAGTATGGTAAAAAAGACAGGGGGAGAAAAACTGTTTTTT.

The rearrangement joins TRBV4-1 to TRBJ2-1; 7 bases map to TRBD2. Germline V gene lookup returns CDR1 MGHRA and CDR2 YSYEKL. V was pared by 1 base and J by 4 bases, with 4 bases of the junction left unmatched. The CDR3 runs to 15 residues. The CDR3 nucleotides are TGCGCCAGCAGCCAAGTTGAGCGGGGTTACAATGAGCAGTTCTTC. This gives the protein CASSQVERGYNEQFF.

This clone showed up just a few times. The V gene is TRBV7-9, the J gene TRBJ1-2, with D possibly TRBD1 on 5 matching bases. The CDR3 is 14 amino acids. V gave up 5 bases and J gave up 7 bases, with 17 bases separating them. Germline V gene lookup returns CDR1 SEHNR and CDR2 FQNEAQ (reference sequence). The CDR3 DNA reads TGTGCCAGCAGCCCGGGACTTAAAGATAGTGGCTACACCTTC. Translated: CASSPGLKDSGYTF.

The chain links TRBV30 to TRBJ2-5; D remains unclear. V gave up 1 base and J gave up 7 bases, with 10 bases separating them. Per germline, CDR1 GTSNPN and CDR2 SVGIG (reference sequence). This CDR3 has 12 residues. The CDR3 DNA follows: TGTGCCTGGAGTGCTTCCAGAGGGACCCAGTACTTC. Amino acids: CAWSASRGTQYF.

There are many counts of this clone. V is TRBV14 and J is TRBJ1-1, with D maybe TRBD1 (6 bases). Trimming took off 1 base at V and 2 bases at J, with 11 bases between the two ends. CDR1 and CDR2 from the germline V gene are SGHDN and FVKESK. This CDR3 has 15 residues. This CDR3 reads CASSQGQGINTEAFF. The CDR3 DNA reads as TGTGCCAGCAGCCAAGGGCAGGGGATAAACACTGAAGCTTTCTTT.

This clone occurred a few times. The chain has TRBV19 and TRBJ1-5; D unresolved. Per the germline V gene, CDR1 is LNHDA and CDR2 is SQIVND (reference sequence). This CDR3 is 12 amino acids long. Trimming removed 7 bases at V and 1 base at J, with 5 bases between. The CDR3 region is CASTVSNQPQHF. CDR3 DNA: TGTGCCAGTACCGTGAGCAATCAGCCCCAGCATTTT.

The chain links TRBV30 to TRBJ1-1; D perhaps matches TRBD1 (5 bases). The CDR3 is 15 residues long. V was trimmed by 1 base and J by 1 base, leaving 13 bases between them. CDR1 is GTSNPN, CDR2 SVGIG, per germline (reference sequence). The DNA of the CDR3 is TGTGCCTGGAGTGCCCTAGGACAACCGAACACTGAAGCTTTCTTT. The encoded protein is CAWSALGQPNTEAFF.

The V and J genes are TRBV10-3 and TRBJ1-6; D remains unclear. This CDR3 region has 14 residues. V was cut by 3 bases and J by 10 bases, with 13 bases left in between. CDR1 is ENHRY and CDR2 is SYGVKD in the germline V gene. The CDR3 sequence is CAISEIGEGSPLHF. The CDR3 DNA follows: TGTGCCATCAGTGAAATCGGGGAAGGCTCACCCCTCCACTTT.

The V call is TRBV19, the J call TRBJ1-5; D gene ambiguous. CDR1 is LNHDA and CDR2 is SQIVND in the germline V gene (reference sequence). Trimming removed 2 bases from V and 7 bases from J, with 21 bases in between. There are 17 residues in the CDR3. The CDR3 is CASSIHPAGVVPQPQHF. The CDR3 DNA reads as TGTGCCAGTAGTATACATCCAGCCGGGGTGGTCCCCCAGCCCCAGCATTTT.

The chain links TRBV29-1 to TRBJ1-2; D gene uncertain. From germline, CDR1 is SQVTM and CDR2 ANQGSEA. V was clipped by 4 bases and J by 7 bases, with 16 bases between them. This CDR3 has 13 residues. The CDR3 region has the DNA TGCAGCGTTGGGTCCGGCCTGCGTGGTGGCTACACCTTC. Protein product: CSVGSGLRGGYTF.

The genes are TRBV7-2 and TRBJ2-7; D is unclear. The CDR3 has 15 amino acids. With 5 bases removed from V and 0 bases from J, the gap between germline ends came to 14 bases. Germline V lookup: CDR1 SGHTA, CDR2 FQGNSA. This CDR3 is CASSAASAGSYEQYF. In nucleotides, the CDR3 is TGTGCCAGCAGCGCGGCCTCGGCAGGCTCCTACGAGCAGTACTTC.

This clone was picked up a small number of times. The chain couples TRBV2 to TRBJ1-1; D might be TRBD1 (5 bases). CDR1 is SNHLY and CDR2 is FYNNEI in the germline V gene. The germline V and J ends were trimmed by 6 bases and 1 base, with 9 bases remaining between them. CDR3 size: 13 residues. The CDR3 bases are TGTGCCAGCAGGGACCAGGGGAACACTGAAGCTTTCTTT. Amino acids: CASRDQGNTEAFF.

The V gene is TRBV2, the J gene TRBJ2-5; TRBD1 or TRBD2 may be the D gene (5 bases each). This CDR3 comprises 13 residues. Germline lookup yields CDR1 SNHLY and CDR2 FYNNEI. V was cut by 7 bases and J by 4 bases, with 13 bases left in between. DNA for the CDR3: TGTGCCAGCATGAGGGACCTCGGAGAGACCCAGTACTTC. Amino acid sequence: CASMRDLGETQYF.

V usage is TRBV6-1 and J usage is TRBJ2-1; no firm D call. This CDR3 comprises 15 residues. Trimming removed 2 bases from V and 6 bases from J, with 14 bases in between. Germline CDR1 and CDR2: MNHNS and SASEGT. This chain's CDR3 is CASSERLVGGNEQFF. As DNA, the CDR3 is TGTGCCAGCAGTGAACGTCTAGTAGGCGGCAATGAGCAGTTCTTC.

This clone has a handful of counts. This rearrangement joins TRBV14 to TRBJ1-2, with unresolved D. The CDR3 has 12 amino acids. From germline, CDR1 is SGHDN and CDR2 FVKESK. V lost 1 base and J 5 bases, leaving 5 bases between the germline ends. DNA of the CDR3: TGTGCCAGCAGCCAAGTTGGTTATGGCTACACCTTC. The encoded protein is CASSQVGYGYTF.

This chain's CDR3 is CASSAGTGSEQFF. CDR3 sequence (DNA): TGTGCCAGCTCGGCCGGGACAGGCTCTGAGCAGTTCTTC. The gene calls are TRBV18 and TRBJ2-1, with 8 bases identical to TRBD1. The CDR3 loop spans 13 amino acids. V was pared by 6 bases and J by 9 bases, with 7 bases of the junction left unmatched. In germline, CDR1 is KGHSH, CDR2 LQKENI.

V and J are TRBV7-9 and TRBJ1-6; no clear D gene. Trimming took 1 base from V and 0 from J, leaving 13 bases between them. The CDR3 consists of 18 residues. Looked up from germline, CDR1 is SEHNR and CDR2 is FQNEAQ (reference sequence). In DNA form, the CDR3 reads TGTGCCAGCAGCTTAGGGCAGCTCCTAAGCTCCTATAATTCACCCCTCCACTTT. It yields the protein CASSLGQLLSSYNSPLHF.

V usage is TRBV29-1 and J usage is TRBJ1-2, with D possibly TRBD1 on 5 matching bases. CDR1 and CDR2 from the germline V gene are SQVTM and ANQGSEA. Trimming shortened V by 1 base and J by 3 bases, and 15 bases separated the two germline ends. The CDR3 extends over 15 amino acids. CDR3 in DNA: TGCAGCGTTGAAGGATTGGGGGACCCTTACTATGGCTACACCTTC. Its translation is CSVEGLGDPYYGYTF.

The J gene is TRBJ1-3, the V gene TRBV27; D perhaps matches TRBD1 (5 bases). V was cut by 5 bases and J by 0 bases, with 11 bases left in between. Germline V gene data show CDR1 as MNHEY and CDR2 as SMNVEV (reference sequence). The CDR3 covers 15 residues. The CDR3 DNA reads as TGTGCCAGCAGTCCGGGACGGGGCTCTGGAAACACCATATATTTT. This translates into CASSPGRGSGNTIYF.

The rearrangement uses TRBV12-5 and TRBJ1-1; TRBD1 might be the D (5 bases). This CDR3 region has 18 residues. The germline gives CDR1 LGHNT, CDR2 FRNRAP. Trimming cost V 1 base and J 2 bases, with 20 bases left between them. The CDR3, as DNA: TGTGCTAGTGGTTTGGGACCTCGTGCAGGGAAAAGAAACACTGAAGCTTTCTTT. Its protein is CASGLGPRAGKRNTEAFF.

The V and J genes are TRBV6-5 and TRBJ2-1; 9 positions agree with TRBD1. Germline CDR1 and CDR2: MNHEY and SVGAGI. The CDR3 consists of 14 residues. The J segment lost 7 bases and the V segment lost 8 bases, leaving 9 bases of the junction unmatched. CDR3 in DNA: TGTGCCAGCGAAACCCGGGACAGGGTTAATGAGCAGTTCTTC. Protein product: CASETRDRVNEQFF.

The CDR3 reads CASSLGTGVRETQYF. Written as DNA, the CDR3 is TGCGCCAGCAGCTTGGGAACAGGGGTTCGAGAGACCCAGTACTTC. The chain has TRBV5-1 and TRBJ2-5; 7 bases match TRBD1. The CDR3 is 15 amino acids. The germline CDR1 and CDR2 sequences are SGHRS and YFSETQ. V dropped 0 bases and J dropped 4; count of bases not matched to a gene: 6.

This chain uses TRBV2 with TRBJ2-7; 11 bases match TRBD2. V lost 7 bases to trimming and J lost 3 bases; unmatched junction nucleotides: 5. Looked up from germline, CDR1 is SNHLY and CDR2 is FYNNEI. The CDR3 length is 14 residues. The CDR3 coding sequence is TGTGCCAGCAAGGCTAGCGGGAGGCTCTACGAGCAGTACTTC. It is translated as CASKASGRLYEQYF.